Detailed here is one T cell receptor beta chain. It has no known antigen specificity. Within one base of it there is no much larger clone, and no base qualities were kept. This sample is drawn from a study of blood T cell repertoires in COVID-19 (dated by TCRdb to about 2020). Study-level background: Collaborator samples came from the United States, Italy and Spain and covered acute and convalescent phases of COVID-19. The prospective study material was composed of cDNA or gDNA derived from T cells, B-cell-depleted T cells, or PBMCs. Deeply sampled blood TCRbeta repertoires from subjects exposed to, actively infected with, or recovered from COVID-19 were included in the dataset. The repertoires were released in a freely available public database intended as a resource for research on the immune response to SARS-CoV-2. Samples came from the ongoing ImmuneRACE study (first 160 participants) plus 1,254 subjects from 6 global collaborators. Nearly every sample came with metadata listing a de-identified subject ID, COVID-19 status, age in years and sex. Where HLA class I and class II types were available, the types were taken from metadata supplied by the sample provider, not from assay-based typing. The investigation overall reported the following: How much clinical and demographic metadata was included differed by source and by participant, and the metadata was provided uncurated.

Trimming leaves V shorter by 3 bases and J shorter by 5 bases, with the junction holding 7 bases beyond the gene matches. According to the germline V gene (reference sequence), CDR1 reads LNHDA and CDR2 reads SQIVND. The CDR3 runs 15 residues from the cysteine to the phenylalanine. Left in the record is the CDR3 DNA by itself, 45 bases read in frame from the first base. In Seattle, one collaborating source enrolled patients while the infection was active and tracked those patients longitudinally over the course of disease. Whole blood was collected in K2EDTA tubes by collaborating institutions according to the institutions' own protocols. For TCRbeta analysis, collaborators shipped samples as frozen whole blood, isolated PBMCs, or DNA extracted from either of those sample types. TCRbeta CDR3 regions were amplified from genomic DNA by means of the immunoSEQ Assay, a bias-controlled multiplex PCR. The paper's processing steps were these. Within the assay, amplification of reference gene primers was used to estimate how many nucleated cells each sample contained. To quantify the absolute abundance of each unique TCRbeta CDR3 rearrangement, sequence reads were collapsed and filtered. For each sample, productive Simpson clonality was calculated as the square root of Simpson's diversity index across productive rearrangements. TCRdb holds this immuneACCESS table with in-frame rearrangements only. Some clones are missing; in checked studies, unresolved V genes explain under half, and the rest has no known cause. V, J and clone size derive from that table, while D and trimming were established from the DNA sequence. A total of 150,000 to 200,000 clones appear in this sample, roughly 81% of them only once. The ten largest clones take up 11% of the sample.

This TCR derives from a woman between 40 and 50 years old with COVID-19, enrolled during active disease. Sequencing used peripheral blood. This sequence uses TRBV19 and TRBJ2-5, and 9 bases in between align with TRBD1. The CDR3 reads as follows: CASSIIGTGFETQYF. Read as DNA, the sequence is TGTGCCAGTAGTATCATCGGGACAGGGTTTGAGACCCAGTACTTC. Here the CDR3 is joined to the reference TRBV19 and TRBJ2-5 genes, and the full variable domain is: DGGITQSPKYLFRKEGQNVTLSCEQNLNHDAMYWYRQDPGQGLRLIYYSQIVNDFQKGDIAEGYSVSREKKESFPLTVTSAQKNPTAFYLCASSIIGTGFETQYFGPGTRLLVL.